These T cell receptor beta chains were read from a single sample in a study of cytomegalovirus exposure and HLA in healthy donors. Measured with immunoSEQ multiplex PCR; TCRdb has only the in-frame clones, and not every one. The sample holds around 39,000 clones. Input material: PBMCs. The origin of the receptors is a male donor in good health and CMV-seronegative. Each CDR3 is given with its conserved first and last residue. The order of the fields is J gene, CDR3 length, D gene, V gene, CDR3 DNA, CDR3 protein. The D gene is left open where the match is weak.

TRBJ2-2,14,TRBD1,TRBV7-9,TGTGCCAGCAGCTTGCAACAGGGGGACGGGGAGCTGTTTTTT,CASSLQQGDGELFF
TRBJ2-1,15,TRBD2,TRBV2,TGTGCCAGCGAAGAGACTAGCGGGGGGTACAATGAGCAGTTCTTC,CASEETSGGYNEQFF
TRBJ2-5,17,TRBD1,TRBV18,TGTGCCAGCTCACGTAGTACCCCCGGGACAGGGATTGAGACCCAGTACTTC,CASSRSTPGTGIETQYF
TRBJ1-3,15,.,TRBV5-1,TGCGCCAGCAGCTTGGTCGCGGGGCGGGGAAACACCATATATTTT,CASSLVAGRGNTIYF
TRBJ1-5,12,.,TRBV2,TGTGCCGGTAAAACGCCGGATCAGCCCCAGCATTTT,CAGKTPDQPQHF
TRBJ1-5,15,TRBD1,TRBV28,TGTGCCAGCAGATGGGACAGGGGAGGCAATCAGCCCCAGCATTTT,CASRWDRGGNQPQHF
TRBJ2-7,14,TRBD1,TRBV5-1,TGCGCCAGCAGCTTGGTGACAGGGGGCTACGAGCAGTACTTC,CASSLVTGGYEQYF
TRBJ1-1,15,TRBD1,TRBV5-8,TGTGCCAGCAGCAAACCAACAGGGGAGAGTACTGAAGCTTTCTTT,CASSKPTGESTEAFF
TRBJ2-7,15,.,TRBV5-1,TGCGCCAGCAGCTTATCGGCAGGGGAGTCCTACGAGCAGTACTTC,CASSLSAGESYEQYF
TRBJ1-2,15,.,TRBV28,TGTGCCAGCAGGCCAGAGACGGGGATAAGCTATGGCTACACCTTC,CASRPETGISYGYTF
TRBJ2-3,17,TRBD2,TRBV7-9,TGTGCCAGCAGTGGGAGGGTTCAGCGGGGGGCCACAGATACGCAGTATTTT,CASSGRVQRGATDTQYF
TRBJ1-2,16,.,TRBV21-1,TGTGCCAGCAGCAAACCCCATCCCCGACAGTCATATGGCTACACCTTC,CASSKPHPRQSYGYTF
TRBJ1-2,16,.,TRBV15,TGTGCCACCAGCAGAGATATCTCTGGACAGAGCTATGGCTACACCTTC,CATSRDISGQSYGYTF
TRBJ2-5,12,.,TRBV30,TGTGCCTGGACTACTATAGCGGAGACCCAGTACTTC,CAWTTIAETQYF
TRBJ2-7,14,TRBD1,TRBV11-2,TGTGCCAGCAGCTTCGGACAGGGTGGTTACGAGCAGTACTTC,CASSFGQGGYEQYF
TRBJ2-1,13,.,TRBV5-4,TGTGCCAGCAGCGCAGGAACTGGCAATGAGCAGTTCTTC,CASSAGTGNEQFF
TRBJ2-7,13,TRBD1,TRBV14,TGTGCCAGCAGCAGGGGGCCATCCTACGAGCAGTACTTC,CASSRGPSYEQYF
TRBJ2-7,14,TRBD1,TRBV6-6,TGTGCCAGCAGTTACGGGACAGGGGCCTACGAGCAGTACTTC,CASSYGTGAYEQYF
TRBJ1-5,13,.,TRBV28,TGTGCCAGCAGGGGCTATAGCAATCAGCCCCAGCATTTT,CASRGYSNQPQHF
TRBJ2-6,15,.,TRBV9,TGTGCCTCTGGGAAGGGACTCTCTGGGGCCAACGTCCTGACTTTC,CASGKGLSGANVLTF
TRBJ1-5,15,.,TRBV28,TGTGCCAGCAGTTTAGGCGCAGGCCCCCGAGAGCCCCAGCATTTT,CASSLGAGPREPQHF
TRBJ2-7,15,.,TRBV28,TGTGCCAGCACCCCGTTTAGCGGCTTCTCCTACGAGCAGTACTTC,CASTPFSGFSYEQYF
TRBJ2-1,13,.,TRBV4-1,TGCGCCAGCAGCCACCTAGGTTACAATGAGCAGTTCTTC,CASSHLGYNEQFF